The T cell receptor (beta chain) described here comes from a study of blood T cell repertoires in COVID-19. In the study overall: Both acute and convalescent COVID-19 samples were obtained from the United States, Italy and Spain.

The authors' processing: Amplifying reference gene primers gave estimates of nucleated cell counts. Sequenced by immunoSEQ multiplex PCR; TCRdb stores in-frame clones only, minus some. The V and J calls and clone size are taken from that table; D and trimming were inferred from the DNA. The data show 75,000 or so clones, with approximately 87% seen just once and approximately 18% held by the top ten. Germline CDR1 reads MGHDK; CDR2 reads SYGVNS. Trimming left V 6 bases short and J 4 bases short, with 15 bases between. This CDR3 comprises 14 residues. The receptor's source is a woman older than 75 with acute or convalescent COVID-19. Material: peripheral blood. The V gene is TRBV25-1, the J gene TRBJ1-1, with a weak D call TRBD1 (5 bases). CDR3 DNA sequence: TGTGCCAGCAGGGGGATGGGGGGGACCACTGAAGCTTTCTTT. Amino acid sequence: CASRGMGGTTEAFF. Drawing the rest from reference TRBV25-1 and TRBJ1-1, the complete variable domain is EADIYQTPRYLVIGTGKKITLECSQTMGHDKMYWYQQDPGMELHLIHYSYGVNSTEKGDLSSESTVSRIRTEHFPLTLESARPSHTSQYLCASRGMGGTTEAFFGQGTRLTVV.